This T cell receptor (beta chain) was captured in a study of blood T cell repertoires in COVID-19. The CDR3 is 15 residues long. V lost 3 bases to trimming and J lost 3 bases; unmatched junction nucleotides: 3. CDR1 and CDR2 from the germline V gene are SNHLY and FYNNEI. As originally analysed: By means of reference gene primer amplification, nucleated cell counts were estimated. Clones were sequenced by immunoSEQ multiplex PCR, and TCRdb holds only the in-frame ones, with some missing. D and trimming come from the DNA, and the V and J calls and clone size come from that table. Of about 76,000 clones listed, 80% to 90% are singletons. As regards this clone: Different DNA sequences within this sample yield the same CDR3.

V is TRBV2 and J is TRBJ2-3; 10 bases map to TRBD1. This TCR derives from a woman aged 60-70 years with acute or convalescent COVID-19. The sequencing input was peripheral blood. The CDR3 is CASSDDRGLTDTQYF. For the CDR3, the DNA is TGTGCCAGCAGTGACGACAGGGGGCTAACAGATACGCAGTATTTT.